Below, 29 T cell receptor beta chains from the same sample are listed, as sequenced in a study of OX40 agonist ivuxolimab in advanced cancers. Sequencing used immunoSEQ multiplex PCR; TCRdb keeps in-frame clones, though not all of them. The sample carries approximately 68,000 clones, 88% recorded once. The source material was CD4+ or CD8+ T cells sorted from blood, sampled in a trial of the OX40 agonist ivuxolimab. All receptors come from an adult with an advanced solid tumor such as melanoma, head and neck, liver or kidney cancer.

In this sample, this clone turned up once. The chain is built from TRBV19 and TRBJ2-7, with D unresolved. With 5 bases removed from V and 2 bases from J, the gap between germline ends came to 10 bases. In germline, CDR1 is LNHDA, CDR2 SQIVND (reference sequence). This CDR3 is 13 amino acids long. The CDR3 loop is CASSATTAYEQYF. The CDR3 DNA reads as TGTGCCAGTAGTGCCACCACGGCCTACGAGCAGTACTTC.

The CDR3 loop is CASSIEGSQETQYF. CDR3 bases: TGTGCCAGTAGTATTGAGGGTTCCCAAGAGACCCAGTACTTC. V is TRBV19 and J is TRBJ2-5; D is perhaps TRBD2 (5 bases). CDR1 and CDR2 from the germline V gene are LNHDA and SQIVND (reference sequence). The CDR3 runs 14 residues. Trimming stripped 3 bases from V and 1 base from J, with 9 bases between.

The gene calls are TRBV11-2 and TRBJ1-1; no clear D gene. Germline V CDR1 and CDR2: SGHAT, FQNNGV. This CDR3 has 13 residues. V gave up 4 bases and J gave up 0 bases, with 6 bases separating them. The CDR3 DNA sequence: TGTGCCAGCAGCTCTACAATGAACACTGAAGCTTTCTTT. This sequence encodes CASSSTMNTEAFF.

The J gene is TRBJ2-4, the V gene TRBV7-2, with 9 bases identical to TRBD2. The CDR3 totals 19 residues. The trim removed 1 base at V and 3 bases at J, leaving 13 bases unmatched. The germline V gene has CDR1 SGHTA and CDR2 FQGNSA. CDR3 residues: CASSLGPPSAGGRKNIQYF. CDR3 in DNA: TGTGCCAGCAGCTTAGGACCCCCTTCGGCGGGGGGGCGCAAAAACATTCAGTACTTC.

V usage is TRBV9 and J usage is TRBJ2-7; D could derive from TRBD1 or TRBD2 (5 bases each). Germline V lookup: CDR1 SGDLS, CDR2 YYNGEE. V was cut by 0 bases and J by 7 bases, with 11 bases left in between. The CDR3 is 13 residues long. The CDR3 DNA sequence: TGTGCCAGCAGCGTAGGAGGGGTTGGGGAGCAGTACTTC. Translation gives CASSVGGVGEQYF.

The V and J genes are TRBV5-1 and TRBJ2-5; D not certain. Trimming removed 4 bases from V and 0 bases from J, with 10 bases in between. The CDR3 runs 14 residues. Germline CDR1 is SGHRS and CDR2 is YFSETQ. The CDR3 is CASSLPEYQETQYF. The CDR3 coding sequence is TGCGCCAGCAGCCTTCCTGAGTACCAAGAGACCCAGTACTTC.

The chain combines TRBV5-1 with TRBJ2-3; D call uncertain. Germline assignment: CDR1 SGHRS and CDR2 YFSETQ. The CDR3 covers 15 residues. The V gene lost 5 bases and the J gene lost 4 bases, with 17 bases spanning the gap. The CDR3 coding sequence is TGCGCCAGCAGTCTGTCGGCAGGTTTGTCAGATACGCAGTATTTT. It translates to CASSLSAGLSDTQYF. Filled out from reference TRBV5-1 and TRBJ2-3, the complete variable domain reads KAGVTQTPRYLIKTRGQQVTLSCSPISGHRSVSWYQQTPGQGLQFLFEYFSETQRNKGNFPGRFSGRQFSNSRSEMNVSTLELGDSALYLCASSLSAGLSDTQYFGPGTRLTVL.

The chain carries TRBV7-2 and TRBJ2-1; 11 bases line up with TRBD2. Trimming at V came to 5 bases and at J to 7 bases, leaving 7 bases not matched to a gene. Germline V lookup: CDR1 SGHTA, CDR2 FQGNSA. The CDR3 covers 15 residues. This CDR3 reads CASSASSGGINEQFF. The CDR3 DNA is TGTGCCAGCAGCGCCTCTAGCGGGGGGATAAATGAGCAGTTCTTC.

This chain joins TRBV13 and TRBJ1-2, with D possibly matching TRBD1 (6 bases). Germline lookup yields CDR1 PRHDT and CDR2 FYEKMQ (reference sequence). The CDR3 length is 13 residues. V lost 4 bases, J lost 3 bases, and 9 bases lay in between. For the CDR3, the DNA is TGTGCCAGCAGCTCCAGGGGATACTATGGCTACACCTTC. Translated, it gives CASSSRGYYGYTF.

This clone has more than one count but fewer than ten. The chain is built from TRBV5-1 and TRBJ2-5; 12 nucleotides line up with TRBD2. CDR1 and CDR2 from the germline V gene are SGHRS and YFSETQ. J was trimmed by 1 base and V by 7 bases; bases with no gene match: 5. The CDR3 runs 15 residues. The CDR3, as DNA: TGCGCCAGCGCACTAGCGGGAGGAAGCCAAGAGACCCAGTACTTC. This codes for CASALAGGSQETQYF.

The J gene is TRBJ1-4, the V gene TRBV6-5, with D maybe TRBD1 (5 bases). Germline CDR1 MNHEY, CDR2 SVGAGI. This CDR3 comprises 15 residues. V was trimmed by 0 bases and J by 7 bases, leaving 12 bases between them. The CDR3 region has the DNA TGTGCCAGCAGTTACTCAACGGGGGAGGGTGAAAAACTGTTTTTT. Its protein product is CASSYSTGEGEKLFF.

V usage is TRBV19 and J usage is TRBJ2-7; 8 bases are shared with TRBD1. J lost 1 base, V lost 6 bases, and 8 bases had no gene match. Germline V CDR1 and CDR2: LNHDA, SQIVND (reference sequence). The CDR3 is made up of 15 amino acids. The CDR3 sequence: CASSRNDRGSYEQYF. Written as DNA, the CDR3 is TGTGCCAGTAGCAGAAACGACAGGGGTTCCTACGAGCAGTACTTC. Looking up the rest from reference TRBV19 and TRBJ2-7 gives the full variable domain: DGGITQSPKYLFRKEGQNVTLSCEQNLNHDAMYWYRQDPGQGLRLIYYSQIVNDFQKGDIAEGYSVSREKKESFPLTVTSAQKNPTAFYLCASSRNDRGSYEQYFGPGTRLTVT.

The J gene is TRBJ2-7, the V gene TRBV2; perhaps TRBD2 as D (6 bases). Germline CDR1 SNHLY, CDR2 FYNNEI. The CDR3 extends over 14 amino acids. The ends were cut back, 4 bases at V and 0 bases at J, with 10 bases in the middle. In DNA form, the CDR3 reads TGTGCCAGCAGTGCCGGGACTGCCTCCTACGAGCAGTACTTC. Translating it yields CASSAGTASYEQYF.

The genes are TRBV7-2 and TRBJ2-1, with TRBD2 identical over 8 bases. The CDR3 loop spans 16 amino acids. Germline loops: CDR1 SGHTA, CDR2 FQGNSA. V gave up 2 bases and J gave up 7 bases; unmatched junction bases: 10. Written as DNA, the CDR3 is TGTGCCAGCAGCTTAAAAAGCGGGAGTATTTTAAATGAGCAGTTCTTC. Translated, it gives CASSLKSGSILNEQFF.

The gene calls are TRBV10-2 and TRBJ1-5, with 7 bases that match TRBD1. The CDR3 has 14 amino acids. From germline, CDR1 is WSHSY and CDR2 SAAADI. Trimming at V came to 5 bases and at J to 4 bases, leaving 5 bases not matched to a gene. The CDR3, as DNA: TGCGCCAGCAGTAACAGGGGTTTTAATCAGCCCCAGCATTTT. Translating it yields CASSNRGFNQPQHF.

The gene calls are TRBV6-1 and TRBJ1-4; D is unresolved. The CDR3 has 18 amino acids. The germline V gene has CDR1 MNHNS and CDR2 SASEGT. The ends were cut back, 2 bases at V and 8 bases at J, with 24 bases in the middle. Written as DNA, the CDR3 is TGTGCCAGCAGTGAACTTAGCGTTATGGGTGCGCGGCGGGAAAAACTGTTTTTT. Residues: CASSELSVMGARREKLFF.

Only a few counts were recorded for this clone. This chain connects TRBV5-5 to TRBJ2-6, with D uncertain. CDR1 is SGHKS and CDR2 is YYEKEE in the germline V gene (reference sequence). Trimming took 2 bases from V and 0 from J, leaving 3 bases between them. The CDR3 is 14 amino acids. CDR3 region: CASSLGSGANVLTF. The CDR3 coding sequence is TGTGCCAGCAGCTTAGGCTCTGGGGCCAACGTCCTGACTTTC.

The rearrangement joins TRBV29-1 to TRBJ2-2; possibly TRBD1 for D (6 bases). V lost 7 bases, J lost 0 bases, and 15 bases lay in between. This CDR3 comprises 15 residues. CDR1 and CDR2 from the germline V gene are SQVTM and ANQGSEA. CDR3 sequence (DNA): TGCAGCGCCTCACAGGGTCCTACGAACACCGGGGAGCTGTTTTTT. It specifies CSASQGPTNTGELFF.

The chain uses TRBV5-1 and TRBJ2-2; 7 nucleotides line up with TRBD2. Germline-derived CDR1 and CDR2 are SGHRS and YFSETQ. Germline trimming cut 0 bases from V and 4 bases from J; bases unmatched to any gene: 6. This CDR3 spans 16 amino acids. Here the CDR3 reads CASSLVRTGGTGELFF. CDR3 in DNA: TGCGCCAGCAGCTTGGTAAGGACGGGAGGCACCGGGGAGCTGTTTTTT.

This clone was observed a few times. The chain couples TRBV19 to TRBJ2-6; maybe TRBD1 (6 bases). Trimming removed 6 bases from V and 0 bases from J, with 9 bases in between. Per germline, CDR1 LNHDA and CDR2 SQIVND (reference sequence). This CDR3 comprises 15 residues. CDR3 in DNA: TGTGCCAGTAGGATGGACAGCTCTGGGGCCAACGTCCTGACTTTC. Amino acid sequence: CASRMDSSGANVLTF.

This clone was detected only once. The gene calls are TRBV19 and TRBJ2-1; 9 positions agree with TRBD1. V lost 7 bases, J lost 3 bases, and 7 bases stayed unmatched. The germline V gene has CDR1 LNHDA and CDR2 SQIVND (reference sequence). The CDR3 totals 15 residues. CDR3 residues: CASTNPGQGYNEQFF. CDR3 nucleotide sequence: TGTGCCAGTACTAATCCGGGACAGGGCTACAATGAGCAGTTCTTC.

The chain is built from TRBV19 and TRBJ1-2; TRBD1 might be the D (5 bases). Per the germline V gene, CDR1 is LNHDA and CDR2 is SQIVND (reference sequence). This CDR3 contains 13 residues. Trimming pared 3 bases from V and 3 bases from J, leaving 8 bases between. CDR3 in DNA: TGTGCCAGTAGTATGGTAGGGGACTATGGCTACACCTTC. It codes for CASSMVGDYGYTF.

The gene calls are TRBV30 and TRBJ2-5, with 8 bases that match TRBD2. The CDR3 length is 14 residues. Germline V CDR1 and CDR2: GTSNPN, SVGIG (reference sequence). The J segment lost 5 bases and the V segment lost 2 bases, leaving 7 bases of the junction unmatched. CDR3 sequence reads: CAWSSGGLPETQYF. The CDR3, as DNA: TGTGCCTGGAGTAGCGGGGGACTGCCGGAGACCCAGTACTTC.

The rearrangement links TRBV28 to TRBJ1-1, with D perhaps matching TRBD1 (5 bases). CDR3 length: 12 residues. Germline-derived CDR1 and CDR2 are MDHEN and SYDVKM. The germline V and J ends were trimmed by 3 bases and 5 bases, with 7 bases remaining between them. The CDR3 coding sequence is TGTGCCAGCAGTTTTCAGGGAACTGAAGCTTTCTTT. Protein: CASSFQGTEAFF.

The chain couples TRBV5-4 to TRBJ2-1; possibly TRBD1 for D (5 bases). The CDR3 has 12 amino acids. Between the trimmed V and J ends, which lost 5 bases and 5 bases, there was a span of 8 bases. Germline CDR1 and CDR2: SGHNT and YYREEE (reference sequence). CDR3 coding DNA: TGTGCCAGCAGGAAACAGGACAATGAGCAGTTCTTC. This gives the protein CASRKQDNEQFF. The full variable domain, in which reference TRBV5-4 and TRBJ2-1 provide the parts outside the CDR3, is ETGVTQSPTHLIKTRGQQVTLRCSSQSGHNTVSWYQQALGQGPQFIFQYYREEENGRGNFPPRFSGLQFPNYSSELNVNALELDDSALYLCASRKQDNEQFFGPGTRLTVL.

The genes are TRBV7-2 and TRBJ1-3, with D perhaps matching TRBD1 (6 bases). In germline, CDR1 is SGHTA, CDR2 FQGNSA. Deletions cut 5 bases from V and 0 bases from J, with 11 bases between. The CDR3 contains 15 residues. The CDR3 protein is CASSPGTLSGNTIYF. The CDR3 DNA reads as TGTGCCAGCAGCCCCGGGACACTCTCTGGAAACACCATATATTTT.

This rearrangement joins TRBV5-5 to TRBJ2-7, with D uncertain. The V gene's germline CDR1 is SGHKS and CDR2 YYEKEE (reference sequence). V was shortened by 0 bases and J by 3 bases, with 7 bases between the two germline ends. This CDR3 spans 13 amino acids. The CDR3 DNA follows: TGTGCCAGCAGCTTGGCCGAGAGCTACGAGCAGTACTTC. Translating gives CASSLAESYEQYF.

This rearrangement joins TRBV28 to TRBJ2-7; TRBD1 aligns across 11 bases. CDR3 size: 16 residues. CDR1 and CDR2 (germline): MDHEN, SYDVKM. The V segment lost 5 bases and the J segment 0 bases; nucleotides outside the gene matches: 6. The CDR3 DNA is TGTGCCAGCAGTAATACCGGGACAGGGGGCTCCTACGAGCAGTACTTC. Amino acids: CASSNTGTGGSYEQYF.

J is TRBJ1-4 and V is TRBV6-6; 11 bases match TRBD1. J was trimmed by 12 bases and V by 5 bases; bases with no gene match: 8. The CDR3 has 14 residues. Germline lookup yields CDR1 MNHNY and CDR2 SVGAGI (reference sequence). CDR3 loop: CASSVGQGAGQLFF. The DNA of the CDR3 is TGTGCCAGCAGTGTTGGACAGGGGGCCGGTCAACTGTTTTTT.